This T cell receptor beta chain was found in a study of blood T cell repertoires in COVID-19. The overall study: Donors in the United States, Italy and Spain gave samples during acute or convalescent COVID-19. In each case, the material was cDNA or gDNA derived from T cells, B-cell-depleted T cells, or PBMCs.

V was clipped by 4 bases and J by 1 base, with 8 bases between them. There are 12 residues in the CDR3. CDR1 and CDR2 (germline): SQVTM, ANQGSEA. The table lists this clone with a few counts. As processed by the authors: Reference gene primer amplification yielded estimated nucleated cell counts. Profiled with immunoSEQ multiplex PCR; TCRdb holds only in-frame clones, not every one. For V, J and clone size, that table is used; D and trimming come from the DNA. The table lists roughly 87,000 clones, less than 85% of them singletons. The clonotype originates from a woman in her sixties or seventies with acute or convalescent COVID-19. The sample comprised peripheral blood. J is TRBJ2-7 and V is TRBV29-1; unclear D gene. Written as DNA, the CDR3 is TGCAGCGTTGTGGTTAGTTCCTACGAGCAGTACTTC. Translating gives CSVVVSSYEQYF.